This entry lists 25 T cell receptor beta chains sequenced from one sample in a study of cytomegalovirus exposure and HLA in healthy donors. A multiplex PCR was run with 60 Vbeta primers and 13 Jbeta primers. This table comes from immunoSEQ multiplex PCR, and its TCRdb copy is limited to in-frame clones, with some not included. The sample lists some 110,000 clones; over 65% were seen once. Sample: PBMCs. These receptors all stem from a man aged 35 to 55 in good health and CMV-seropositive.

This sequence joins TRBV7-9 and TRBJ2-1; D is perhaps TRBD2 (5 bases). CDR1 is SEHNR and CDR2 is FQNEAQ in the germline V gene (reference sequence). This CDR3 is built from 12 residues. The germline V and J ends were trimmed by 8 bases and 5 bases, with 10 bases remaining between them. In nucleotides, the CDR3 is TGTGCCAGCTCCGGACTTCACAATGAGCAGTTCTTC. Translated, it gives CASSGLHNEQFF.

CDR3 bases: TGTGCCTGGAGTGTTGGACAGCTTAATCAGCCCCAGCATTTT. Its protein is CAWSVGQLNQPQHF. The rearrangement uses TRBV30 and TRBJ1-5; tentative D call: TRBD1 (6 bases). V was shortened by 0 bases and J by 4 bases, with 10 bases between the two germline ends. The CDR3 spans 14 residues. From germline, CDR1 is GTSNPN and CDR2 SVGIG (reference sequence).

V usage is TRBV19 and J usage is TRBJ2-1; 13 bases are shared with TRBD2. The J segment lost 6 bases and the V segment lost 5 bases, leaving 7 bases of the junction unmatched. CDR3 size: 16 residues. Germline CDR1 reads LNHDA; CDR2 reads SQIVND (reference sequence). The CDR3 DNA reads as TGTGCCAGTAGTGCCCAGACTAGCGGGAGGATCAATGAGCAGTTCTTC. This sequence encodes CASSAQTSGRINEQFF.

The J gene is TRBJ1-6, the V gene TRBV19, with 9 nucleotides matching TRBD1. Germline CDR1 and CDR2: LNHDA and SQIVND (reference sequence). Trimming removed 7 bases from V and 6 bases from J; junction bases left unmatched: 7. The CDR3 spans 15 residues. CDR3 protein: CASTDRGFGNSPLHF. The CDR3 coding sequence is TGTGCCAGTACTGACAGGGGGTTTGGTAATTCACCCCTCCACTTT.

The genes are TRBV27 and TRBJ2-3; D is perhaps TRBD1 (5 bases). CDR1 and CDR2 (germline): MNHEY, SMNVEV (reference sequence). The CDR3 has 14 residues. The V gene lost 3 bases and the J gene lost 2 bases, with 9 bases spanning the gap. As DNA, the CDR3 is TGTGCCAGCAGTTTCTGGGGCCCCACAGATACGCAGTATTTT. Protein: CASSFWGPTDTQYF.

The rearrangement uses TRBV7-9 and TRBJ2-1; 8 bases are a match to TRBD2. Germline V gene lookup returns CDR1 SEHNR and CDR2 FQNEAQ (reference sequence). The CDR3 runs 14 residues. Trimming cost V 3 bases and J 7 bases; bases outside gene matches: 5. CDR3 amino acids: CASSFNGGGNEQFF. The CDR3 region has the DNA TGTGCCAGCAGCTTCAACGGGGGGGGGAATGAGCAGTTCTTC.

The rearrangement links TRBV5-4 to TRBJ1-6, with a weak D call TRBD1 (5 bases). CDR3 length: 15 residues. Per the germline V gene, CDR1 is SGHNT and CDR2 is YYREEE (reference sequence). V was pared by 0 bases and J by 7 bases, with 11 bases between. The CDR3 region is CASSLGGRVNSPLHF. The CDR3 bases are TGTGCCAGCAGCTTGGGTGGCAGGGTGAATTCACCCCTCCACTTT.

V gene TRBV10-3 combines with J gene TRBJ1-6, with D maybe TRBD1 (6 bases). This CDR3 comprises 14 residues. The germline V gene has CDR1 ENHRY and CDR2 SYGVKD. Between the trimmed V and J ends, which lost 7 bases and 6 bases, there was a span of 13 bases. CDR3 DNA: TGTGCCATCACCATGGACAGCTTTAATTCACCCCTCCACTTT. It yields the protein CAITMDSFNSPLHF.

This clone came up once. The chain joins TRBV2 to TRBJ2-3; 8 positions match TRBD1. Germline loops: CDR1 SNHLY, CDR2 FYNNEI. J was trimmed by 3 bases and V by 3 bases; bases with no gene match: 8. The CDR3 is made up of 16 amino acids. The DNA of the CDR3 is TGTGCCAGCAGTGATGGGACAGGAAGGACTACAGATACGCAGTATTTT. Its protein product is CASSDGTGRTTDTQYF.

CDR3 residues: CATQYSPATNEKLFF. CDR3 DNA: TGTGCCACCCAATACAGCCCTGCAACTAATGAAAAACTGTTTTTT. The chain links TRBV2 to TRBJ1-4; D is unresolved. The CDR3 runs to 15 residues. Germline lookup yields CDR1 SNHLY and CDR2 FYNNEI. Trimming removed 10 bases at V and 0 bases at J, with 15 bases between. Full variable domain (remainder filled in from reference TRBV2 and TRBJ1-4): EPEVTQTPSHQVTQMGQEVILRCVPISNHLYFYWYRQILGQKVEFLVSFYNNEISEKSEIFDDQFSVERPDGSNFTLKIRSTKLEDSAMYFCATQYSPATNEKLFFGSGTQLSVL.

The V gene is TRBV7-2, the J gene TRBJ2-5; D not certain. CDR1 and CDR2 from the germline V gene are SGHTA and FQGNSA. V was clipped by 7 bases and J by 1 base, with 16 bases between them. The CDR3 totals 15 residues. The CDR3 here is CASNPDGRPQETQYF. The DNA for the CDR3 is TGTGCCAGCAACCCAGATGGCAGGCCCCAAGAGACCCAGTACTTC.

This clone appeared a single time. The CDR3 spells CASSPPSSGRAGWAQYF. The CDR3 nucleotides read TGCGCCAGCAGCCCCCCCTCTAGCGGGAGGGCCGGCTGGGCCCAGTACTTC. The gene calls are TRBV4-1 and TRBJ2-5, with 12 bases lining up with TRBD2. CDR3 length: 17 amino acids. The germline V gene has CDR1 MGHRA and CDR2 YSYEKL. Germline trimming cut 4 bases from V and 9 bases from J; bases unmatched to any gene: 15.

This clone was seen a handful of times. This rearrangement joins TRBV7-6 to TRBJ1-3; 7 nucleotides align to TRBD1. The length of the CDR3 is 15 residues. Trimming cost V 5 bases and J 7 bases; bases outside gene matches: 11. The germline gives CDR1 SGHVS, CDR2 FNYEAQ. CDR3 amino acids: CASSPRQGPLNTIYF. For the CDR3, the DNA is TGTGCCAGCAGCCCCCGACAGGGTCCCCTTAACACCATATATTTT.

The V gene is TRBV9, the J gene TRBJ2-1; 8 positions match TRBD2. The CDR3 is made up of 15 amino acids. The junction had 9 bases not matched to a gene; V was cut back by 3 bases and J by 7 bases. CDR1 and CDR2 from the germline V gene are SGDLS and YYNGEE. For the CDR3, the DNA is TGTGCCAGCAGCGGCGGGGTAGCGGGAAGTAATGAGCAGTTCTTC. The encoded protein is CASSGGVAGSNEQFF.

The chain uses TRBV19 and TRBJ2-1; 9 bases are a match to TRBD2. J gave up 9 bases and V 2 bases, and 8 bases lay outside the gene matches. The CDR3 contains 15 residues. Germline V CDR1 and CDR2: LNHDA, SQIVND (reference sequence). This chain's CDR3 is CASSITGVAGVEQFF. The CDR3 bases are TGTGCCAGTAGTATAACGGGGGTAGCGGGGGTTGAGCAGTTCTTC.

The CDR3, as DNA: TGTGCCAGCAGCTACGGTGAAGGACTCGCCGAAGCTTTCTTT. It yields the protein CASSYGEGLAEAFF. This rearrangement joins TRBV6-5 to TRBJ1-1, with unresolved D. This CDR3 spans 14 amino acids. V was clipped by 6 bases and J by 8 bases, with 19 bases between them. Looked up from germline, CDR1 is MNHEY and CDR2 is SVGAGI.

This clone was picked up one time. The chain couples TRBV6-6 to TRBJ1-3; maybe TRBD1 (5 bases). The germline CDR1 and CDR2 sequences are MNHNY and SVGAGI (reference sequence). V lost 7 bases and J 0 bases, leaving 16 bases between the germline ends. The CDR3 totals 16 residues. The CDR3 loop is CASTANKGSSGNTIYF. The CDR3 DNA sequence: TGTGCCAGCACTGCCAACAAGGGGTCCTCTGGAAACACCATATATTTT.

The J gene is TRBJ2-7, the V gene TRBV5-8; TRBD2 matches 13 bases. The germline V gene has CDR1 SGHTS and CDR2 YDEGEE. This CDR3 region has 18 residues. The V gene end was trimmed by 4 bases and the J gene end by 2 bases; junction bases not matched to a gene: 12. The CDR3 bases are TGTGCCAGCAGCGTTGACAGGGGACTAGCGGGGAAACCCTACGAGCAGTACTTC. It codes for CASSVDRGLAGKPYEQYF.

V usage is TRBV30 and J usage is TRBJ1-2; unclear D gene. V lost 0 bases to trimming and J lost 10 bases, with 9 bases between them. Germline lookup yields CDR1 GTSNPN and CDR2 SVGIG (reference sequence). The CDR3 loop spans 11 amino acids. The CDR3 is CAWSVQQHYTF. The DNA for the CDR3 is TGTGCCTGGAGTGTACAACAGCACTACACCTTC. Supplemented by reference TRBV30 and TRBJ1-2, the full variable domain reads SQTIHQWPATLVQPVGSPLSLECTVEGTSNPNLYWYRQAAGRGLQLLFYSVGIGQISSEVPQNLSASRPQDRQFILSSKKLLLSDSGFYLCAWSVQQHYTFGSGTRLTVV.

The chain joins TRBV5-8 to TRBJ2-5; D call uncertain. Germline V gene data show CDR1 as SGHTS and CDR2 as YDEGEE. Deletions cut 0 bases from V and 1 base from J, with 7 bases between. This CDR3 region has 14 residues. CDR3 amino acids: CASSLGRPQETQYF. The CDR3, as DNA: TGTGCCAGCAGCTTGGGGCGGCCCCAAGAGACCCAGTACTTC. The whole variable domain, remainder taken from reference TRBV5-8 and TRBJ2-5, is EAGVTQSPTHLIKTRGQQATLRCSPISGHTSVYWYQQALGLGLQFLLWYDEGEERNRGNFPPRFSGRQFPNYSSELNVNALELEDSALYLCASSLGRPQETQYFGPGTRLLVL.

The chain links TRBV7-9 to TRBJ2-7, with 7 nucleotides matching TRBD1. J was trimmed by 4 bases and V by 5 bases; bases with no gene match: 11. Germline CDR1 and CDR2: SEHNR and FQNEAQ (reference sequence). This CDR3 is 15 amino acids long. As DNA, the CDR3 is TGTGCCAGCAGCCCACTGACAGGGTACGTTTACGAGCAGTACTTC. Translated: CASSPLTGYVYEQYF.

This clone has only a few counts. This chain uses TRBV7-2 with TRBJ1-1, with 7 bases aligning to TRBD1. Germline V lookup: CDR1 SGHTA, CDR2 FQGNSA. The trim removed 6 bases at V and 6 bases at J, leaving 16 bases unmatched. The CDR3 length is 16 residues. The CDR3 here is CASSPDRVFMDAEAFF. CDR3 sequence (DNA): TGTGCCAGCAGTCCCGACAGGGTATTTATGGATGCTGAAGCTTTCTTT.

V is TRBV18 and J is TRBJ1-2; 9 nucleotides align to TRBD1. Germline V gives CDR1 KGHSH, CDR2 LQKENI. The CDR3 is 16 residues long. Germline trimming cut 4 bases from V and 6 bases from J; bases unmatched to any gene: 12. The CDR3 sequence is CASSLRRIQGADGYTF. The DNA of the CDR3 is TGTGCCAGCTCACTGCGCAGGATACAGGGGGCTGATGGCTACACCTTC. Full variable domain (remainder filled in from reference TRBV18 and TRBJ1-2): NAGVMQNPRHLVRRRGQEARLRCSPMKGHSHVYWYRQLPEEGLKFMVYLQKENIIDESGMPKERFSAEFPKEGPSILRIQQVVRGDSAAYFCASSLRRIQGADGYTFGSGTRLTVV.

The chain has TRBV29-1 and TRBJ2-1; 12 bases are shared with TRBD1. The J segment lost 7 bases and the V segment lost 5 bases, leaving 9 bases of the junction unmatched. Germline CDR1 reads SQVTM; CDR2 reads ANQGSEA. CDR3 size: 15 residues. CDR3 in amino acids: CSVRQGDRGRNEQFF. The CDR3 nucleotides are TGCAGCGTTAGACAGGGGGACAGGGGGCGGAATGAGCAGTTCTTC.

The chain combines TRBV7-9 with TRBJ1-2; 9 nucleotides align to TRBD1. After removal of 5 bases from V and 0 bases from J, the junction contained 13 bases not matched to a gene. Germline V gene sequence: CDR1 SEHNR, CDR2 FQNEAQ (reference sequence). The CDR3 contains 18 residues. DNA of the CDR3: TGTGCCAGCAGCACTAGCCCGGGACAGGGACCCTCTAACTATGGCTACACCTTC. This codes for CASSTSPGQGPSNYGYTF.